The present T cell receptor beta chain was sequenced within a study of blood T cell repertoires in COVID-19. Generated by immunoSEQ multiplex PCR, the TCRdb table keeps only in-frame clones and is missing some. The table lists some 140,000 clones, over 60% of them singletons. Trimming pared 4 bases from V and 0 bases from J, leaving 10 bases between. Germline values: CDR1 LGHDT, CDR2 YNNKEL (reference sequence). The CDR3 has 15 residues. The chain has TRBV3-1 (or the pseudogene TRBV3-2) and TRBJ2-1; D is undetermined. The sequencing input was peripheral blood. The source of this sequence is a man older than 75 with acute or convalescent COVID-19. The CDR3 region has the DNA TGTGCCAGCAGCCCCGTATTGAGCTCCTACAATGAGCAGTTCTTC. Translation gives CASSPVLSSYNEQFF.